Listed here are 27 T cell receptor beta chains from one sample, sequenced in a study of T cells in Graves' hyperthyroidism and ophthalmopathy. Amplified TCR beta CDR3 regions came from RNA transcripts. An initial round of RT-PCR targeting the TCR CDR3 relied on the HTBI primer set. TCRdb re-derived calls from the multiplex PCR reads in MiXCR, one entry per CDR3 protein. This table holds hundreds of thousands of distinct CDR3 sequences, approximately 15% found once. Sequenced: blood. The receptors were sampled from a young woman with Graves' hyperthyroidism.

A few counts support this clonotype. CDR3 nucleotide sequence: TGCGCCAGCAGCCAAGATCACAGTCTGAGGGAGACCCAGTACTTC. Protein product: CASSQDHSLRETQYF. The gene calls are TRBV4-3 and TRBJ2-5; no reliable D call. The CDR3 extends over 15 amino acids. Germline CDR1 LGHNA, CDR2 YSLEER. V was clipped by 0 bases and J by 5 bases, with 13 bases between them.

This clonotype was detected ten times or more. The chain couples TRBV28 to TRBJ1-5; D uncertain. CDR1 MDHEN and CDR2 SYDVKM come from the germline V gene. The ends were cut back, 5 bases at V and 0 bases at J, with 11 bases in the middle. This CDR3 has 15 residues. This chain's CDR3 is CASSPHADSNQPQHF. CDR3 bases: TGTGCCAGCAGTCCCCACGCGGATAGCAATCAGCCCCAGCATTTT.

In this sample, this clonotype turned up many times. The chain uses TRBV3-1 and TRBJ2-4; D uncertain. The CDR3 contains 14 residues. The ends were cut back, 0 bases at V and 0 bases at J, with 3 bases in the middle. Germline lookup yields CDR1 LGHDT and CDR2 YNNKEL (reference sequence). CDR3 nucleotides: TGTGCCAGCAGCCAAGATCTAGCCAAAAACATTCAGTACTTC. Translation gives CASSQDLAKNIQYF.

This clonotype was recorded many times. The chain joins TRBV11-2 to TRBJ2-7, with D maybe TRBD2 (6 bases). CDR1 is SGHAT, CDR2 FQNNGV, per germline. The CDR3 totals 15 residues. Trimming stripped 4 bases from V and 5 bases from J, with 18 bases between. The CDR3 sequence: CASSSPETSRDEQYF. DNA for the CDR3: TGTGCCAGCAGCTCGCCGGAGACTAGTAGGGACGAGCAGTACTTC.

This clonotype turned up a few times. V gene TRBV4-1 combines with J gene TRBJ1-5, with 9 nucleotides matching TRBD1. The CDR3 is 17 residues long. V dropped 0 bases and J dropped 4; count of bases not matched to a gene: 7. CDR1 MGHRA and CDR2 YSYEKL come from the germline V gene. CDR3 loop: CASSQDFRQGGNQPQHF. The CDR3 nucleotides are TGCGCCAGCAGCCAAGATTTCCGACAGGGGGGAAATCAGCCCCAGCATTTT.

This clonotype came up many times. The chain couples TRBV7-2 to TRBJ2-7; unclear D gene. Germline CDR1 SGHTA, CDR2 FQGNSA. V was cut by 1 base and J by 5 bases, with 9 bases left in between. The CDR3 sequence is 13 residues long. The CDR3 sequence: CASSLGGPNEQYF. The CDR3 DNA reads TGTGCCAGCAGCTTAGGTGGCCCCAACGAGCAGTACTTC.

The V call is TRBV6-1, the J call TRBJ1-6; perhaps TRBD1 as D (5 bases). There are 13 residues in the CDR3. Germline assignment: CDR1 MNHNS and CDR2 SASEGT. Trimming stripped 6 bases from V and 4 bases from J, with 7 bases between. The CDR3 reads CASSEGYNSPLHF. DNA of the CDR3: TGTGCCAGCAGCGAGGGGTATAATTCACCCCTCCACTTT.

This clonotype was detected many times. The chain has TRBV20-1 and TRBJ1-5; D is unresolved. The CDR3 sequence is 13 residues long. The V gene lost 6 bases and the J gene lost 2 bases, with 11 bases spanning the gap. CDR1 is DFQATT, CDR2 SNEGSKA, per germline (reference sequence). The CDR3 DNA is TGCAGTGCGATAAGGGTGGGCAATCAGCCCCAGCATTTT. Translated, it gives CSAIRVGNQPQHF.

The rearrangement joins TRBV6-2 or TRBV6-3 to TRBJ2-2; D may be TRBD2 (5 bases). V was shortened by 7 bases and J by 0 bases, with 15 bases between the two germline ends. The CDR3 runs to 16 residues. Germline CDR1 MNHEY, CDR2 SVGEGT. DNA for the CDR3: TGTGCCAGCACTGCGGACTTGCCCGCGAACACCGGGGAGCTGTTTTTT. It translates to CASTADLPANTGELFF.

This clonotype has just one count. The rearrangement uses TRBV24-1 and TRBJ1-2, with a weak D call TRBD1 (5 bases). CDR3 length equals 13 residues. CDR1 KGHDR and CDR2 SFDVKD come from the germline V gene. Trimming shortened V by 3 bases and J by 6 bases, and 10 bases separated the two germline ends. Here the CDR3 reads CATSDRQPNGYTF. In nucleotides, the CDR3 is TGTGCCACCAGTGATCGACAGCCGAATGGCTACACCTTC.

This clonotype was detected many times. The chain combines TRBV24-1 with TRBJ2-5; 14 nucleotides align to TRBD2. J was trimmed by 4 bases and V by 3 bases; bases with no gene match: 9. The CDR3 totals 18 residues. Germline CDR1 is KGHDR and CDR2 is SFDVKD. CDR3 nucleotides: TGTGCCACCAGTGATCCCGGACTAGCGGGAGGTAGTGGAGAGACCCAGTACTTC. It encodes CATSDPGLAGGSGETQYF.

This clonotype was recorded a few times. The gene calls are TRBV6-1 and TRBJ2-1, with D unresolved. The CDR3 is 16 amino acids. Trimming removed 6 bases at V and 1 base at J, with 16 bases between. Germline loops: CDR1 MNHNS, CDR2 SASEGT. The CDR3 sequence: CASSQTPGGSYNEQFF. The DNA of the CDR3 is TGTGCCAGCAGCCAAACACCGGGCGGATCCTACAATGAGCAGTTCTTC.

Remarks on this clonotype: This may be a read error: a much more frequent sequence differs by one nucleotide. The chain combines TRBV10-3 with TRBJ2-7; D gene ambiguous. Trimming cost V 4 bases and J 0 bases, with 4 bases left between them. Germline values: CDR1 ENHRY, CDR2 SYGVKD. The CDR3 extends over 12 amino acids. The CDR3 DNA follows: TGTGCCATCAGTGTAAGCTCCTACGAGCAGTACTTC. Its translation: CAISVSSYEQYF.

This clonotype has more than one count but fewer than ten. This chain uses TRBV7-9 with TRBJ1-2; D call uncertain. The V and J ends lost 0 bases and 3 bases respectively, with 11 bases between them. The CDR3 sequence is 15 residues long. Germline V lookup: CDR1 SEHNR, CDR2 FQNEAQ (reference sequence). CDR3 loop: CASSLAVVGYYGYTF. The CDR3 coding sequence is TGTGCCAGCAGCTTAGCGGTTGTAGGGTACTATGGCTACACCTTC.

This clonotype was observed a few times. V is TRBV7-2 and J is TRBJ1-6; D uncertain. CDR3 length: 15 residues. V was pared by 2 bases and J by 8 bases, with 13 bases between. Germline-derived CDR1 and CDR2 are SGHTA and FQGNSA. CDR3 nucleotide sequence: TGTGCCAGCAGCTTAAGGGCGGTGGTGTATTCACCCCTCCACTTT. It encodes CASSLRAVVYSPLHF.

This clonotype has a count of ten or more. The V call is TRBV10-3, the J call TRBJ2-5, with no clear D. Germline values: CDR1 ENHRY, CDR2 SYGVKD. V was pared by 4 bases and J by 4 bases, with 19 bases between. The CDR3 loop spans 16 amino acids. The CDR3 region is CAISGAWVASSETQYF. DNA for the CDR3: TGTGCCATCAGTGGGGCCTGGGTGGCGTCGTCAGAGACCCAGTACTTC.

This clonotype was observed a few times. V is TRBV7-3 and J is TRBJ2-3; no clear D gene. There are 14 residues in the CDR3. V was clipped by 2 bases and J by 6 bases, with 12 bases between them. CDR1 and CDR2 (germline): SGHTA, FQGTGA. CDR3: CASSLGPGFDTQYF. DNA for the CDR3: TGTGCCAGCAGCTTAGGTCCTGGGTTTGATACGCAGTATTTT.

The gene calls are TRBV6-6 and TRBJ2-7; 7 bases map to TRBD1. The trim removed 2 bases at V and 3 bases at J, leaving 4 bases unmatched. The CDR3 has 14 amino acids. Per germline, CDR1 MNHNY and CDR2 SVGAGI (reference sequence). Here the CDR3 DNA reads TGTGCCAGCAGTTACGGGACAGAGCTCTACGAGCAGTACTTC. Translating it yields CASSYGTELYEQYF.

There are a few counts of this clonotype. This chain links TRBV28 with TRBJ1-2; D is unresolved. Germline V gene sequence: CDR1 MDHEN, CDR2 SYDVKM. The CDR3 spans 16 residues. The ends were cut back, 4 bases at V and 8 bases at J, with 23 bases in the middle. The CDR3 DNA reads TGTGCCAGCAGTTCCGGAGGGTCCGGGTGGTGGTTGGGCTACACCTTC. It is translated as CASSSGGSGWWLGYTF.

This sequence joins TRBV7-8 and TRBJ2-7; 10 bases align to TRBD2. V shed 5 bases and J 4 bases; nucleotides not matched to a gene: 17. The CDR3 is 18 residues long. Germline V gives CDR1 SGHVS, CDR2 FQNEAQ. CDR3 region: CASSEGPLSGRGLYEQYF. For the CDR3, the DNA is TGTGCCAGCAGCGAAGGGCCTTTAAGCGGGAGGGGATTGTACGAGCAGTACTTC.

This clonotype was recorded at least ten times. The chain joins TRBV9 to TRBJ2-1, with D possibly being TRBD2 (6 bases). Trimming took off 6 bases at V and 0 bases at J, with 19 bases between the two ends. Germline V gene lookup returns CDR1 SGDLS and CDR2 YYNGEE. CDR3 length: 17 residues. CDR3 sequence: CASTHSFNGSSYNEQFF. The CDR3 nucleotides read TGTGCCAGCACCCACTCCTTTAACGGGAGCTCCTACAATGAGCAGTTCTTC.

This clonotype was observed many times. The chain is built from TRBV20-1 and TRBJ1-4, with 7 bases lining up with TRBD1. V shed 0 bases and J 4 bases; nucleotides not matched to a gene: 2. The CDR3 runs 14 residues. Germline CDR1 reads DFQATT; CDR2 reads SNEGSKA (reference sequence). The CDR3 bases are TGCAGTGCTAGAGACGACAGGGATAATGAAAAACTGTTTTTT. Translation: CSARDDRDNEKLFF.

This clonotype was detected ten times or more. The chain has TRBV9 and TRBJ2-5; 7 bases fit TRBD2. The CDR3 is made up of 16 amino acids. Unmatched junction bases numbered 10, after V lost 0 bases and J lost 5 bases. Germline V gene sequence: CDR1 SGDLS, CDR2 YYNGEE. DNA of the CDR3: TGTGCCAGCAGCGTAGAAGGTTCCACGGGGGGTGAGACCCAGTACTTC. This gives the protein CASSVEGSTGGETQYF.

This rearrangement joins TRBV25-1 to TRBJ2-5; TRBD2 aligns across 8 bases. The V and J ends lost 7 bases and 3 bases, in that order; junction bases with no gene match: 13. The CDR3 is made up of 16 amino acids. Germline V gene lookup returns CDR1 MGHDK and CDR2 SYGVNS. The CDR3 DNA sequence: TGTGCCAGCATGTTGTCCAGCGGGAGCCACGAAGAGACCCAGTACTTC. Protein product: CASMLSSGSHEETQYF.

This chain uses TRBV12-3 or TRBV12-4 with TRBJ2-5; 7 positions match TRBD1. With 0 bases clipped from V and 0 bases from J, the junction kept 1 base outside the gene matches. The CDR3 covers 15 residues. The CDR3 nucleotides are TGTGCCAGCAGTTTAGCGACAGGGTACCAAGAGACCCAGTACTTC. As protein: CASSLATGYQETQYF.

This clonotype was detected many times. This sequence joins TRBV20-1 and TRBJ2-5; possibly TRBD1 or TRBD2 for D (5 bases each). Germline V gene data show CDR1 as DFQATT and CDR2 as SNEGSKA (reference sequence). CDR3 length equals 13 residues. Trimming took off 3 bases at V and 0 bases at J, with 8 bases between the two ends. The CDR3 region is CSASGADQETQYF. DNA of the CDR3: TGCAGTGCTAGCGGGGCAGACCAAGAGACCCAGTACTTC.

This clonotype was observed a handful of times. V gene TRBV20-1 combines with J gene TRBJ2-1; D gene uncertain. The CDR3 contains 14 residues. Germline values: CDR1 DFQATT, CDR2 SNEGSKA (reference sequence). Trimming removed 1 base at V and 3 bases at J, with 10 bases between. As DNA, the CDR3 is TGCAGTGCTAGAGGAACAGAGCTCTACAATGAGCAGTTCTTC. This translates into CSARGTELYNEQFF.